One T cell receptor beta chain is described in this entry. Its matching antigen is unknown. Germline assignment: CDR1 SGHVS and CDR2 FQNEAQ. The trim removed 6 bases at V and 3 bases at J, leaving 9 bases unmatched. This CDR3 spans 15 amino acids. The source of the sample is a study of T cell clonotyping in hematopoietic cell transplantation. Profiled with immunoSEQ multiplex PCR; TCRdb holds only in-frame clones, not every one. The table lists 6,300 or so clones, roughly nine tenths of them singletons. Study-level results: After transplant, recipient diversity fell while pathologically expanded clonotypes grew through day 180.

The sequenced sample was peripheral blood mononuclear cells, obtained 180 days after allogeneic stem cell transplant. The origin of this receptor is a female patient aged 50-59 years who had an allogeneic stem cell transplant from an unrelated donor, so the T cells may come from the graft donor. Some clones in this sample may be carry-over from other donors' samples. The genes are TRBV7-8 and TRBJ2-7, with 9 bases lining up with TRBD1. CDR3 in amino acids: CASSLTPGQGYEQYF. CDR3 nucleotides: TGTGCCAGCAGTCTCACCCCGGGACAGGGCTACGAGCAGTACTTC.